Sequencing of this T cell receptor (beta chain) was carried out in a study of blood T cell repertoires in COVID-19 (dated by TCRdb to about 2020). Turning to the overall study: The collaborator samples originated in the United States, Italy and Spain and spanned the acute and convalescent phases of COVID-19. The prospective study material was composed of cDNA or gDNA derived from T cells, B-cell-depleted T cells, or PBMCs. The dataset comprised deeply sampled blood TCRbeta repertoires from subjects exposed to, actively infected with, or recovered from COVID-19. A freely available public database, intended as a resource for researchers studying the immune response to SARS-CoV-2, is where the repertoires were released. The samples were drawn from the first 160 participants of the ongoing ImmuneRACE study and from 1,254 subjects provided by 6 global collaborators. Sample metadata almost always included a de-identified subject ID, COVID-19 status, age in years and sex. HLA class I and class II types, where available, came from metadata supplied by the sample provider rather than from assay-based typing. The investigation overall reported the following: How much clinical and demographic metadata was included differed by source and by participant, and the metadata was provided uncurated.

On this clone: It has no known antigen specificity. It has no much larger one-base neighbor in the sample; base qualities were not kept.

Measured from the cysteine to the phenylalanine, the CDR3 is 13 residues long. The DNA shown is the 39-base CDR3, in frame from base 1. The germline V gene (reference sequence) supplies CDR1 LNHDA and CDR2 SQIVND. Trimming takes 3 bases from V and 7 bases from J, and the germline ends sit 12 bases apart. Collaborating institutions collected whole blood in K2EDTA tubes following their own protocols. Collaborator samples were shipped for TCRbeta analysis as frozen whole blood, isolated PBMCs, or DNA extracted from either sample type. The immunoSEQ Assay, a bias-controlled multiplex PCR, was used to amplify TCRbeta CDR3 regions from genomic DNA. As for the original processing: The number of nucleated cells in each sample was estimated from the amplification of reference gene primers within the assay. To quantify the absolute abundance of each unique TCRbeta CDR3 rearrangement, sequence reads were collapsed and filtered. For each sample, productive Simpson clonality was calculated by taking the square root of Simpson's diversity index across productive rearrangements. TCRdb re-hosts the immuneACCESS table, in-frame sequences only. Its copies lack some clones; in the studies checked, an unresolved V gene accounts for under half of them, and the cause for the rest is not known. That table furnishes V, J and clone size, whereas the DNA furnished D and trimming. Across this sample there are 270,000 or so clones, with more than 70% seen only once. Roughly 3% of the sample rests with the top ten.

Sequenced material: peripheral blood. This TCR was recovered from a woman under 30 with acute or convalescent COVID-19. This chain is built from TRBV19 and TRBJ1-1; a tentative D call is TRBD1 (5 bases match). The nucleotide sequence reads as follows: TGTGCCAGTAGTATCCAGGGAAGAGGTGAAGCTTTCTTT. Its protein is CASSIQGRGEAFF.